This TCR beta chain was recovered during a study of blood T cell repertoires in COVID-19. Study as a whole: The United States, Italy and Spain supplied acute and convalescent COVID-19 samples. PBMCs, B-cell-depleted T cells, or T cells were the source of the cDNA or gDNA that made up the material.

This CDR3 is 14 amino acids long. V was cut by 6 bases and J by 4 bases, with 13 bases left in between. Germline CDR1 is LNHDA and CDR2 is SQIVND (reference sequence). The Seattle site enrolled patients during active infection and followed them longitudinally. Clones were sequenced by immunoSEQ multiplex PCR, and TCRdb holds only the in-frame ones, with some missing. The table includes under 200,000 clones, approximately 86% detected once. The sequencing input was peripheral blood. The receptor was derived from a woman of 80 years or more with COVID-19, enrolled during active disease. This rearrangement joins TRBV19 to TRBJ2-1; D is perhaps TRBD1 (7 bases). CDR3 region: CASRLRDRYNEQFF. CDR3 coding DNA: TGTGCCAGTAGACTGCGGGACAGATACAATGAGCAGTTCTTC.